This record covers a single T cell receptor (beta chain). Its antigen remains unknown. TCRdb redid the clone calls on the PCR reads using MiXCR. The sample has over 5,000 clones; under 30% are singletons. The CDR3 is 15 amino acids. The V gene lost 1 base and the J gene lost 0 bases, with 10 bases spanning the gap. CDR1 SGHKS and CDR2 YYEKEE come from the germline V gene (reference sequence). These data originate in a study of metastatic and nonmetastatic thyroid tumors. Study in general: Both malignant and benign thyroid patients supplied peripheral blood and tumor or nodule tissue samples, across which the repertoires of these patients were then compared.

Findings and limits, study-wide: As reported, TCR beta diversity in blood and tumor was significantly higher in malignant thyroid tumors than in benign nodules.

All patients were treatment-naive before thyroid surgery. The chain combines TRBV5-5 with TRBJ2-5; D ambiguous. The sample comprised adjacent normal tissue. The TCR originated in a female donor with papillary thyroid cancer or a benign thyroid nodule (not recorded which). Some clones in this sample may be carry-over from other donors' samples. The CDR3 here is CASSLPRTYQETQYF. In nucleotides, the CDR3 is TGTGCCAGCAGCTTGCCCAGGACGTACCAAGAGACCCAGTACTTC.